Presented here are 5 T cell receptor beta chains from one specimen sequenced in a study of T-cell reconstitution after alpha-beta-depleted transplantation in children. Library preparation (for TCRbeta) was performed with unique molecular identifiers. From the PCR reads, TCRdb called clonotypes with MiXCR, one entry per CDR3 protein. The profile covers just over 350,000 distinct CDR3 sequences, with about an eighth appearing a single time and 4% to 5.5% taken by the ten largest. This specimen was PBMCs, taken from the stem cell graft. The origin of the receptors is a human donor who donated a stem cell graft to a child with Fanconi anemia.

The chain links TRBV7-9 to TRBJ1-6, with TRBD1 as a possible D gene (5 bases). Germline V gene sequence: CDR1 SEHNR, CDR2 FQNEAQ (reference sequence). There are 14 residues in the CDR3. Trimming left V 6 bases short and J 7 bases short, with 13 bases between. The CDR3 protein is CASSLLGGNSPLHF. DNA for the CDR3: TGTGCCAGCAGTCTACTTGGGGGAAATTCACCCCTCCACTTT. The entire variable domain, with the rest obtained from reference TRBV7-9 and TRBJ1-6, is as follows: DTGVSQNPRHKITKRGQNVTFRCDPISEHNRLYWYRQTLGQGPEFLTYFQNEAQLEKSRLLSDRFSAERPKGSFSTLEIQRTEQGDSAMYLCASSLLGGNSPLHFGNGTRLTVT.

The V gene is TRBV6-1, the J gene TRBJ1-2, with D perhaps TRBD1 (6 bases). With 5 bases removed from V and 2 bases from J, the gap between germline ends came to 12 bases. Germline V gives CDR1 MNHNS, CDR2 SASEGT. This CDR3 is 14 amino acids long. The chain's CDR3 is CASSPEQGNYGYTF. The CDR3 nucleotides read TGTGCCAGCAGTCCGGAACAGGGAAACTATGGCTACACCTTC.

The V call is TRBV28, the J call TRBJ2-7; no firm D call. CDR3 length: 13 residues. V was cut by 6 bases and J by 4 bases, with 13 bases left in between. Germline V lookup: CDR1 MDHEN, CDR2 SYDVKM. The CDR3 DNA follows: TGTGCCAGCAGCCCTCAAAGGGCGTACGAGCAGTACGTC. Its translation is CASSPQRAYEQYV.

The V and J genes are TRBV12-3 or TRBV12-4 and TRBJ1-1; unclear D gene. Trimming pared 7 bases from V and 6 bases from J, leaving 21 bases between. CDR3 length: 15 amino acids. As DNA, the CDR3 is TGTGCCAGCAAACTTAACGGAGCGGAGGGTGCTGAAGCTTTCTTT. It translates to CASKLNGAEGAEAFF.

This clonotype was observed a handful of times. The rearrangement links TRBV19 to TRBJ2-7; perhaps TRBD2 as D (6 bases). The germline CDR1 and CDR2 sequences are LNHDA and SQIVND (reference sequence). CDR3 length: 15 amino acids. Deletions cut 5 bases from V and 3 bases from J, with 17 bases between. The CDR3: CASSVTGDLYYEQYF. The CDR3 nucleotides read TGTGCCAGTAGTGTTACGGGGGACCTTTACTACGAGCAGTACTTC.